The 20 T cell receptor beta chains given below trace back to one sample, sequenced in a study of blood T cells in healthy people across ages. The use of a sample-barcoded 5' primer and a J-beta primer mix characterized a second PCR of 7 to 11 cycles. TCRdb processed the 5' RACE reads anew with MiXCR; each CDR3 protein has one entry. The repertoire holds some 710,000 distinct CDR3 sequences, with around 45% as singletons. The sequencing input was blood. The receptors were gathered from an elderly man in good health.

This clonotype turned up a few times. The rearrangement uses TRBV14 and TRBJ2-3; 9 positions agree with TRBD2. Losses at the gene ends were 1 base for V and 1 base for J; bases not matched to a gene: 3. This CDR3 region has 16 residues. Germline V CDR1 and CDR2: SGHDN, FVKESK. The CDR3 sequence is CASSQVLAGRTDTQYF. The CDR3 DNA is TGTGCCAGCAGCCAAGTCCTAGCGGGACGCACAGATACGCAGTATTTT.

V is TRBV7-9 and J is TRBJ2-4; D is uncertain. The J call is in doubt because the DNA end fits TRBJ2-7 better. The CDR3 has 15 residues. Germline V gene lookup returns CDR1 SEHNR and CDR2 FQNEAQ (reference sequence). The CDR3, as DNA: TGTGCCAGCAGCTTAGGGCAGGATGGTAAGGACGAGCAGTACTTC. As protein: CASSLGQDGKDEQYF.

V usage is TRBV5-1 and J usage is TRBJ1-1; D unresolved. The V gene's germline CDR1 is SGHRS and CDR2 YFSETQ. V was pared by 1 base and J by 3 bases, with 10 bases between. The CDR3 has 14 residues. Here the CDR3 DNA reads TGCGCCAGCAGCTTGTCTTCCGCAGACACTGAAGCTTTCTTT. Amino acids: CASSLSSADTEAFF.

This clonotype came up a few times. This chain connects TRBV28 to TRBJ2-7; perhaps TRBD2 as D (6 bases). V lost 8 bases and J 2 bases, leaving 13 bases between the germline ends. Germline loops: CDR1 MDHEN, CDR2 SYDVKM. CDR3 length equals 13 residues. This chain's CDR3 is CASGGTPTYEQYF. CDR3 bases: TGTGCCAGCGGCGGGACCCCCACCTACGAGCAGTACTTC.

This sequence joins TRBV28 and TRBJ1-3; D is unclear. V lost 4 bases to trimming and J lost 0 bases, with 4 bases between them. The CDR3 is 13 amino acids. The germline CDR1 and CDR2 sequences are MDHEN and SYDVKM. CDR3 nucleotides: TGTGCCAGCAGTTCGACCTCTGGAAACACCATATATTTT. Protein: CASSSTSGNTIYF. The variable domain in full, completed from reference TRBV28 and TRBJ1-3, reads DVKVTQSSRYLVKRTGEKVFLECVQDMDHENMFWYRQDPGLGLRLIYFSYDVKMKEKGDIPEGYSVSREKKERFSLILESASTNQTSMYLCASSSTSGNTIYFGEGSWLTVV.

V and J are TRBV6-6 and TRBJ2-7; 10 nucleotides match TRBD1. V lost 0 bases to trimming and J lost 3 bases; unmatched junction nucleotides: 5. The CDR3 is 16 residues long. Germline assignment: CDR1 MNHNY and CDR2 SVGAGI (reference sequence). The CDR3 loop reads CASSYSTGTGDYEQYF. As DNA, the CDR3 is TGTGCCAGCAGTTACTCGACCGGGACAGGGGACTACGAGCAGTACTTC.

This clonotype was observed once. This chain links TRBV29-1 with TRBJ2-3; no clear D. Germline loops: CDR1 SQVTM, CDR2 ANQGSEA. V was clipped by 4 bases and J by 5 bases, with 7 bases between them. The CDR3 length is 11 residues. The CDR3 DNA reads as TGCAGCGTTGGCTTTGGAGATACGCAGTATTTT. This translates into CSVGFGDTQYF.

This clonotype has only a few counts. The CDR3 is CSAPGLAGFQETQYF. CDR3 DNA: TGCAGTGCCCCAGGACTAGCGGGATTCCAAGAGACCCAGTACTTC. The chain combines TRBV20-1 with TRBJ2-5; 12 bases map to TRBD2. CDR3 length equals 15 residues. The germline V gene has CDR1 DFQATT and CDR2 SNEGSKA (reference sequence). Germline trimming cut 6 bases from V and 1 base from J; bases unmatched to any gene: 6.

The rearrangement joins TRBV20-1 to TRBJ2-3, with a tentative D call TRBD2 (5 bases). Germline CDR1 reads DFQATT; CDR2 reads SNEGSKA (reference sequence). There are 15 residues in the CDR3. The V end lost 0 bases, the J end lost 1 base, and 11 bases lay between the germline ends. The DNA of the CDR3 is TGCAGTGCTAGAGATCCCCGAGCGGGCACAGATACGCAGTATTTT. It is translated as CSARDPRAGTDTQYF.

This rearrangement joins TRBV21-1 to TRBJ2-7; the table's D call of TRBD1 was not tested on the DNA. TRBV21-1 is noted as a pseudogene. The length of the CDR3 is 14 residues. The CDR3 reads CASSKRDRSYEQYF. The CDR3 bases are TGTGCCAGCAGCAAAAGGGACAGATCCTACGAGCAGTACTTC.

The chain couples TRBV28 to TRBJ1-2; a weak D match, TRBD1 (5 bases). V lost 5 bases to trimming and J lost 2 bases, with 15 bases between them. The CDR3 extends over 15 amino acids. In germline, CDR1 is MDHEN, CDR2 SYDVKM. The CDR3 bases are TGTGCCAGCAGTCCCCAGGGCAGGGAAAACTATGGCTACACCTTC. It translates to CASSPQGRENYGYTF.

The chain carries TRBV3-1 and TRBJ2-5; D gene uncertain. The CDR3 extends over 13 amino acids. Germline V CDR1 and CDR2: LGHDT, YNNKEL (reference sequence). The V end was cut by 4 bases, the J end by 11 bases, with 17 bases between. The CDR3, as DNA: TGTGCCAGCAGCCTCTCACACAGTGGTCAGCAGTACTTC. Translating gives CASSLSHSGQQYF.

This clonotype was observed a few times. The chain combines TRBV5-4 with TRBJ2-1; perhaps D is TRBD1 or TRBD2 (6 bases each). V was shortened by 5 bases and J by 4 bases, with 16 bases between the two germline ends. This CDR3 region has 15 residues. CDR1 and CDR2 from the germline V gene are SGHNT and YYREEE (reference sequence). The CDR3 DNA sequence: TGTGCCAGCAGGTCGGGGGCTAGCGTATACAATGAGCAGTTCTTC. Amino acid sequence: CASRSGASVYNEQFF.

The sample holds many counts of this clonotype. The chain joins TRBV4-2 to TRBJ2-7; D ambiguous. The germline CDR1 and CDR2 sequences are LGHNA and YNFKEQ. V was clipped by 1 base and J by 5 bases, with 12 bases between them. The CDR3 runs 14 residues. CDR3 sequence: CASSQVGVDNEQYF. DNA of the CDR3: TGTGCCAGCAGCCAAGTTGGAGTCGACAACGAGCAGTACTTC.

DNA of the CDR3: TGTGCCAGCAGCCTAAAGGGCAGGGCCTTTTCCTACGAGCAGTACTTC. This translates into CASSLKGRAFSYEQYF. The chain employs TRBV7-2 and TRBJ2-7, with D possibly matching TRBD1 (5 bases). The germline V gene has CDR1 SGHTA and CDR2 FQGNSA. The CDR3 length is 16 residues. V was pared by 5 bases and J by 1 base, with 18 bases between.

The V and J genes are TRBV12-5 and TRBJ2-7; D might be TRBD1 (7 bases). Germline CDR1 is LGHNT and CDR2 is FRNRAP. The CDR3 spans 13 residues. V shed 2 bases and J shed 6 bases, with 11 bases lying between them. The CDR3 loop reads CASGLFQGGEQYF. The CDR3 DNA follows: TGTGCTAGTGGTTTGTTCCAGGGGGGCGAGCAGTACTTC. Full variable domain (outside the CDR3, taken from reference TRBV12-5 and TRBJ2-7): DARVTQTPRHKVTEMGQEVTMRCQPILGHNTVFWYRQTMMQGLELLAYFRNRAPLDDSGMPKDRFSAEMPDATLATLKIQPSEPRDSAVYFCASGLFQGGEQYFGPGTRLTVT.

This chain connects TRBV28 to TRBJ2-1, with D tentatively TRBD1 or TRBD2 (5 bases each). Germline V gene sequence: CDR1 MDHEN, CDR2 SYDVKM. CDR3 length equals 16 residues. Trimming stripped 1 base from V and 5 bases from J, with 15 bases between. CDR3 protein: CASSLFTGTLNNEQFF. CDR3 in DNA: TGTGCCAGCAGTTTATTTACCGGGACCCTTAACAATGAGCAGTTCTTC.

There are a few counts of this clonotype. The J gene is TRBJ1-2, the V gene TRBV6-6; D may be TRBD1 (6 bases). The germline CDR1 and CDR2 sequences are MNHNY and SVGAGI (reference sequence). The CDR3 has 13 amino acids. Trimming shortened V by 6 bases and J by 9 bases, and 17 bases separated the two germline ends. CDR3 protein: CASRQQGPPSYTF. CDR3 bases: TGTGCCAGCAGACAACAGGGCCCCCCTAGCTACACCTTC.

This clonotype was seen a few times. The chain's CDR3 is CASNIAGGTDTQYF. CDR3 sequence (DNA): TGTGCCAGCAACATAGCGGGGGGCACAGATACGCAGTATTTT. The V gene is TRBV7-2, the J gene TRBJ2-3; 9 bases match TRBD2. Germline CDR1 SGHTA, CDR2 FQGNSA. Unmatched junction bases numbered 3, after V lost 7 bases and J lost 1 base. The CDR3 covers 14 residues.

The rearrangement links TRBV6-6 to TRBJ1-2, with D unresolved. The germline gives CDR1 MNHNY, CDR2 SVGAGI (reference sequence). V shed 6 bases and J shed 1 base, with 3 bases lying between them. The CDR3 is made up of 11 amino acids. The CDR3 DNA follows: TGTGCCAGCAGGCTTAACTATGGCTACACCTTC. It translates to CASRLNYGYTF.